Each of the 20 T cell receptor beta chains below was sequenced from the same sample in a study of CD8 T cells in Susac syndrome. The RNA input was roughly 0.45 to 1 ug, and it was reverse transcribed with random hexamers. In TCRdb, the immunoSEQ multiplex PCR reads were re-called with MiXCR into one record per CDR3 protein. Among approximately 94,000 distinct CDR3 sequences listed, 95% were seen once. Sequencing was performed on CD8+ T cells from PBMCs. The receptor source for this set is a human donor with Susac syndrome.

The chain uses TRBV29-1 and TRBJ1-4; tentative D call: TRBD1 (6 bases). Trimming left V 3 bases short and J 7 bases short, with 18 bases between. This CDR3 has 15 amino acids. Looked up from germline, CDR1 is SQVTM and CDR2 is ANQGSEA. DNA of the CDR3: TGCAGCGTTGAGGGACAAGGGAGGATCGGTGAAAAACTGTTTTTT. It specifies CSVEGQGRIGEKLFF.

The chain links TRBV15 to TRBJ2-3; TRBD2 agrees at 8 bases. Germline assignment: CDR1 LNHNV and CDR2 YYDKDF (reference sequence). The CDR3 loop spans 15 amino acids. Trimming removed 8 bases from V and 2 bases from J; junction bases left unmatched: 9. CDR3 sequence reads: CATQSGSGFTDTQYF. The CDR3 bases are TGTGCCACCCAAAGCGGGAGTGGGTTCACAGATACGCAGTATTTT.

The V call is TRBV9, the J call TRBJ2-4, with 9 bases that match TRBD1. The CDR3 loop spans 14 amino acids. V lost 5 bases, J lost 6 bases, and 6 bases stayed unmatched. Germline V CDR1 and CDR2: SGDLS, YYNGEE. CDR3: CASSEPDRGNIQYF. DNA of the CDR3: TGTGCCAGCAGTGAACCGGACAGGGGAAACATTCAGTACTTC.

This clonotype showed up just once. The CDR3 region has the DNA TGCAGCGTTGAAGAATTCCAGAGCTCTGGGGCCAACGTCCTGACTTTC. Its translation is CSVEEFQSSGANVLTF. This chain connects TRBV29-1 to TRBJ2-6; the D is unclear. This CDR3 spans 16 amino acids. Germline loops: CDR1 SQVTM, CDR2 ANQGSEA. Trimming removed 0 bases from V and 0 bases from J, with 9 bases in between.

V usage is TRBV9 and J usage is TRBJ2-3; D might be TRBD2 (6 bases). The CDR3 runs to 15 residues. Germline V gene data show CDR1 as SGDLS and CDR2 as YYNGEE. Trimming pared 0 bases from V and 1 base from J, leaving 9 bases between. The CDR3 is CASSVGASGTDTQYF. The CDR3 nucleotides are TGTGCCAGCAGCGTAGGTGCTAGCGGCACAGATACGCAGTATTTT.

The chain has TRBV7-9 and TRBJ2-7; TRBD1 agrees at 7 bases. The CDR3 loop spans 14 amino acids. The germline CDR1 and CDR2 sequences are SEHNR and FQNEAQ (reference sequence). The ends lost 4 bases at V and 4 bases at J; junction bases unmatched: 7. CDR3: CASSSEGQPYEQYF. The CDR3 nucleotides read TGTGCCAGCAGCTCCGAGGGACAGCCATACGAGCAGTACTTC.

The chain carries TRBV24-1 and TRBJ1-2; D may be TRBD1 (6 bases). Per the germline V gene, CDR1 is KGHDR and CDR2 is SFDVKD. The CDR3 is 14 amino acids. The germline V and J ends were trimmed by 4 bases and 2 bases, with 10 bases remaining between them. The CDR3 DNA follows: TGTGCCACCAGTGACCAAGACAGGAACTATGGCTACACCTTC. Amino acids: CATSDQDRNYGYTF.

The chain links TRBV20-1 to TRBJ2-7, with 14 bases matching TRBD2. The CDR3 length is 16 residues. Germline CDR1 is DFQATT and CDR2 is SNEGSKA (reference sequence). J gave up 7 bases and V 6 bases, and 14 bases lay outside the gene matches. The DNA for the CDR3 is TGCAGTGCCAGTCCGAAGGGACTAGCGGGAGTTGGAGAGCAGTACTTC. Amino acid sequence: CSASPKGLAGVGEQYF.

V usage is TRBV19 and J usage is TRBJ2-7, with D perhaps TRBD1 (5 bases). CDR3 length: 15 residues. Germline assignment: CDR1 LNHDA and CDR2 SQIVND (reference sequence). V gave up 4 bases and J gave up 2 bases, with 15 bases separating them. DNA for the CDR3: TGTGCCAGTAGTACCCGATCAGGGTATGCCTACGAGCAGTACTTC. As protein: CASSTRSGYAYEQYF. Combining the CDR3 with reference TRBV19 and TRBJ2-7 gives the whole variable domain DGGITQSPKYLFRKEGQNVTLSCEQNLNHDAMYWYRQDPGQGLRLIYYSQIVNDFQKGDIAEGYSVSREKKESFPLTVTSAQKNPTAFYLCASSTRSGYAYEQYFGPGTRLTVT.

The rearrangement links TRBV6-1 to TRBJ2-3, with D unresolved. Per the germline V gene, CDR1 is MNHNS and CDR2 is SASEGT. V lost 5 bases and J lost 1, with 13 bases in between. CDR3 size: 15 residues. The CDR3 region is CASSHDEARTDTQYF. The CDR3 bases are TGTGCCAGCAGTCATGATGAGGCCCGCACAGATACGCAGTATTTT.

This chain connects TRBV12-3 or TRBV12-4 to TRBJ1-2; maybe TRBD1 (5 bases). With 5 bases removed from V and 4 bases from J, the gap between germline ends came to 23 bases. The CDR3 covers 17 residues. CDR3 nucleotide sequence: TGTGCCAGCAGTGACCGGCGCGGGAGTCTGGGGGGCTATGGCTACACCTTC. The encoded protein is CASSDRRGSLGGYGYTF.

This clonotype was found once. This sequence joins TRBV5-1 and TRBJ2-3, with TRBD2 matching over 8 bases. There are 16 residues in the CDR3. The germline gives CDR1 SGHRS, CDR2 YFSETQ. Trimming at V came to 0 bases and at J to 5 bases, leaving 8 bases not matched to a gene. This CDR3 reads CASSLEIGGAIDTQYF. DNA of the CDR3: TGCGCCAGCAGCTTGGAAATCGGGGGGGCCATAGATACGCAGTATTTT.

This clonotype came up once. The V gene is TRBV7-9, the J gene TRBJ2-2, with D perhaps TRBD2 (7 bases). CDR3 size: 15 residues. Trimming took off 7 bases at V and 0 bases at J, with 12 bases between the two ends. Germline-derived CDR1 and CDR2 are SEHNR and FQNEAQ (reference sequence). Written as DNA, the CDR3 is TGTGCCAGCACCTTGGGGGGGCCGAACACCGGGGAGCTGTTTTTT. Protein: CASTLGGPNTGELFF.

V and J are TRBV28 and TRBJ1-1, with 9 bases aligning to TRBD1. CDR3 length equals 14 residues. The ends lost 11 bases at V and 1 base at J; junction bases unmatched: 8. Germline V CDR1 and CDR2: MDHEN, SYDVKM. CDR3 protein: CAARATGGNTEAFF. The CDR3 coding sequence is TGTGCCGCCCGGGCGACAGGGGGGAACACTGAAGCTTTCTTT.

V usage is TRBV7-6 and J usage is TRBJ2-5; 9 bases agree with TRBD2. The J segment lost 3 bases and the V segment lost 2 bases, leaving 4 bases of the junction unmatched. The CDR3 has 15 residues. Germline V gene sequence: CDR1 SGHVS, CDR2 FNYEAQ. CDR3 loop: CASSLPTSGKETQYF. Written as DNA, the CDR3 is TGTGCCAGCAGCTTACCGACTAGCGGAAAAGAGACCCAGTACTTC. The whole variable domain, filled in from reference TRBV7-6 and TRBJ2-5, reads GAGVSQSPRYKVTKRGQDVALRCDPISGHVSLYWYRQALGQGPEFLTYFNYEAQQDKSGLPNDRFSAERPEGSISTLTIQRTEQRDSAMYRCASSLPTSGKETQYFGPGTRLLVL.

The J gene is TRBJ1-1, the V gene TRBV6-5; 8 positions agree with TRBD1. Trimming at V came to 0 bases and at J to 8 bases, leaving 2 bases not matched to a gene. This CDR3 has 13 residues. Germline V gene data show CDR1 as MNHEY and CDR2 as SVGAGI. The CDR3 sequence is CASSYSGQGEAFF. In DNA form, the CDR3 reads TGTGCCAGCAGTTACTCCGGACAGGGAGAAGCTTTCTTT.

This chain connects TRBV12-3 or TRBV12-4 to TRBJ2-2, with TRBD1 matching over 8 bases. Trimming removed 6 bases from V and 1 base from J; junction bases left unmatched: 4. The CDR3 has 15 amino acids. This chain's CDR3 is CASSSGTGNTGELFF. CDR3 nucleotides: TGTGCCAGCAGCTCCGGGACAGGGAACACCGGGGAGCTGTTTTTT.

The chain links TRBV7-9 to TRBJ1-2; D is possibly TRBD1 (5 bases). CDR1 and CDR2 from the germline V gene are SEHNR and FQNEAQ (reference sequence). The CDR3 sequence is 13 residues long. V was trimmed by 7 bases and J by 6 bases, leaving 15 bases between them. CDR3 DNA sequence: TGTGCCAGCACCTTCAGGGAGGGTAATGGCTACACCTTC. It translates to CASTFREGNGYTF.

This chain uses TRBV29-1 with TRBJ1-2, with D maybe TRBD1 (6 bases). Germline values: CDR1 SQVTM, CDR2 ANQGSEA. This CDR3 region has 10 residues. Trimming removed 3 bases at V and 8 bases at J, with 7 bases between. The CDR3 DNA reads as TGCAGCGTTGACCAGGGGGGCTACACCTTC. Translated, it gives CSVDQGGYTF.

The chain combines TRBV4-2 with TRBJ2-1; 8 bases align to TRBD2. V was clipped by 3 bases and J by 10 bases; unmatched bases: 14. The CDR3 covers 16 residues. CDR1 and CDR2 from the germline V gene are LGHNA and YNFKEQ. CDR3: CASSHPPGLDHHEQFF. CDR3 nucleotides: TGTGCCAGCAGCCATCCCCCGGGACTAGATCACCACGAGCAGTTCTTC.